The sequence of this T cell receptor (beta chain) was determined in a study of vaccination effects on CD4 cells after COVID-19. Across the whole study: Participants got two doses of BNT162b2 or mRNA-1273 vaccine. Study-wide results and limits: Infection- and vaccine-induced clones contracted markedly late after vaccination.

As regards this clone: Its antigen remains unidentified.

TCRdb keeps only in-frame clones here, not all; method: immunoSEQ multiplex PCR. The sample carries 41,000 or so clones, around 70% recorded once. The ends were cut back, 1 base at V and 5 bases at J, with 14 bases in the middle. Looked up from germline, CDR1 is MDHEN and CDR2 is SYDVKM. The CDR3 consists of 15 residues. Expansion with viral peptide pools was applied to antigen-specific CD4+ T cells by the ViraFEST assay prior to sequencing. Isolation of CD4+ T cells took place after 10 days of culture. Vaccine recipients lacked prior SARS-CoV-2 infection and had negative nucleocapsid antibodies. This sequence joins TRBV28 and TRBJ1-2, with D unclear. The input for sequencing was CD4+ T cells from PBMCs cultured with HCoV-OC43 spike peptides, taken before COVID-19 vaccination. The subset here: HCoV-OC43 spike overlapping peptide pool stimulation. The sequence was collected from a human donor who received a COVID-19 vaccine. DNA of the CDR3: TGTGCCAGCAGTTTATCCTCGCCTTTATTGTATGGCTACACCTTC. Its translation: CASSLSSPLLYGYTF.